This T cell receptor (beta chain) is from a study of T cell repertoires in cytomegalovirus infection. Study-level background: Recently identified HLA-C-restricted CMV epitopes were among the peptides used. The public TCR beta signatures pointed to both CMV infection and matching HLA type.

Findings and caveats of the study: The study identified carriers of CMV plus the relevant HLA from cumulative public TCR beta family frequency. Dominant in the ex vivo response were TCR beta clonotypes restricted by HLA-C and specific for CMV.

As for this clonotype: What it binds is unknown.

TCRdb analysed the reads with MiXCR anew, one entry per CDR3 protein. Found here are roughly 80,000 distinct CDR3 sequences, around 40% of them singletons; the top ten hold 93%. The input for sequencing was CD8+ T cells from cultured PBMCs, taken from culture after CMV antigen stimulation. The source of this sequence is a human donor in good health (CMV status not recorded). Some clones in this sample may be carry-over from other donors' samples.

The CDR3 sequence: CASSEYSENTEAFF. For the CDR3, the DNA is TGTGCCAGCAGTGAATATTCCGAGAACACTGAAGCTTTCTTT. The chain couples TRBV6-1 to TRBJ1-1; D remains unclear. Between the trimmed V and J ends, which lost 2 bases and 1 base, there was a span of 8 bases. The CDR3 is made up of 14 amino acids. Per the germline V gene, CDR1 is MNHNS and CDR2 is SASEGT.